One T cell receptor beta chain is described in this entry. Its specificity is not known. TCRbeta library preparation incorporated unique molecular identifiers. TCRdb redid the calling of the PCR reads with MiXCR, one entry per CDR3 protein. The table records hundreds of thousands of distinct CDR3 sequences, around 17% of them present only once. The data stem from a study of T-cell reconstitution after alpha-beta-depleted transplantation in children. Broader study findings: Among T cells one year after transplant, newly produced cells accounted for most counts and diversity. Reports say that about two months after transplant, the alpha-beta T cells came out of several hundred graft clones that had expanded. Surviving thymic progenitors and recipient T cells were the source of high TCRbeta diversity at day 60 in some patients.

Sequences were derived from PBMCs, mostly from graft donor cells, sampled 360 days after TCRalphabeta/CD19-depleted stem cell transplant. The receptor was isolated from a male patient younger than 18 who had a stem cell transplant for acute lymphoblastic leukemia, so the T cells may come from the graft donor.

CDR3 residues: CAISDPGQNTEAFF. As DNA, the CDR3 is TGTGCCATCAGTGACCCGGGACAGAACACTGAAGCTTTCTTT. The J gene is TRBJ1-1, the V gene TRBV10-3, with a weak D call TRBD1 (6 bases). The CDR3 loop spans 14 amino acids. V lost 3 bases, J lost 1 base, and 9 bases lay in between. CDR1 is ENHRY and CDR2 is SYGVKD in the germline V gene.